Below are 24 T cell receptor beta chains sequenced from a single sample in a study of T cell repertoires in cytomegalovirus infection. What these receptors recognize is not known. One entry per CDR3 protein results from TCRdb running MiXCR on the reads. This table holds tens of thousands of distinct CDR3 sequences, about 29% found once. The material sequenced was CD8+ T cells from cultured PBMCs, taken from culture after CMV antigen stimulation. The receptor source for this set is a human donor in good health (CMV status not recorded). Some clones in this sample may be carry-over from other donors' samples.

This clonotype came up once. The J gene is TRBJ1-2, the V gene TRBV7-9; 8 positions match TRBD1. J was trimmed by 4 bases and V by 2 bases; bases with no gene match: 3. There are 14 residues in the CDR3. Germline lookup yields CDR1 SEHNR and CDR2 FQNEAQ (reference sequence). This CDR3 reads CASSLTGGIYGYTF. CDR3 bases: TGTGCCAGCAGCTTAACAGGGGGGATCTATGGCTACACCTTC.

This clonotype was observed a handful of times. The gene calls are TRBV7-9 and TRBJ1-5; maybe TRBD1 (5 bases). Germline V gene sequence: CDR1 SEHNR, CDR2 FQNEAQ (reference sequence). The CDR3 is made up of 16 amino acids. The V end lost 5 bases, the J end lost 3 bases, and 17 bases lay between the germline ends. In DNA, the CDR3 is TGTGCCAGCAGCCTCTTCCCACAGGAAACCAATCAGCCCCAGCATTTT. This encodes CASSLFPQETNQPQHF.

The count of this clonotype is one. This chain joins TRBV20-1 and TRBJ2-1; D is tentatively TRBD1 or TRBD2 (6 bases each). V lost 3 bases to trimming and J lost 3 bases, with 18 bases between them. Germline loops: CDR1 DFQATT, CDR2 SNEGSKA (reference sequence). The CDR3 is made up of 16 amino acids. CDR3 sequence reads: CSARKGGLADYNEQFF. CDR3 nucleotides: TGCAGTGCTAGGAAAGGGGGGCTAGCAGACTACAATGAGCAGTTCTTC.

This clonotype was counted between two and nine times. The DNA for the CDR3 is TGTGCCAGCAGCACGGGGGGGGGCAATCAGCCCCAGCATTTT. This gives the protein CASSTGGGNQPQHF. J is TRBJ1-5 and V is TRBV2; D might be TRBD1 (5 bases). The CDR3 length is 14 residues. V lost 6 bases to trimming and J lost 2 bases, with 11 bases between them. Germline loops: CDR1 SNHLY, CDR2 FYNNEI.

V and J are TRBV10-2 and TRBJ2-7; a possible D gene is TRBD1 (6 bases). Germline V lookup: CDR1 WSHSY, CDR2 SAAADI. This CDR3 has 12 amino acids. V lost 3 bases to trimming and J lost 5 bases, with 8 bases between them. The CDR3 sequence: CASSESGDEQYF. The CDR3 DNA follows: TGCGCCAGCAGTGAATCAGGGGACGAGCAGTACTTC.

The chain uses TRBV4-3 and TRBJ1-3; a weak D match, TRBD1 (5 bases). Germline V gene lookup returns CDR1 LGHNA and CDR2 YSLEER. CDR3 length equals 16 residues. Between the trimmed V and J ends, which lost 4 bases and 0 bases, there was a span of 13 bases. Written as DNA, the CDR3 is TGCGCCAGCAGCCTCGGGACGGCCGACTCTGGAAACACCATATATTTT. Its protein is CASSLGTADSGNTIYF.

This chain connects TRBV4-1 to TRBJ2-3, with D uncertain. Germline V gene data show CDR1 as MGHRA and CDR2 as YSYEKL. CDR3 length equals 13 residues. V gave up 1 base and J gave up 3 bases, with 5 bases separating them. CDR3 DNA sequence: TGCGCCAGCAGCCAAGGACGGACAGATACGCAGTATTTT. It specifies CASSQGRTDTQYF.

The chain combines TRBV7-8 with TRBJ2-5, with D unclear. CDR3 length: 11 residues. Germline lookup yields CDR1 SGHVS and CDR2 FQNEAQ. V dropped 0 bases and J dropped 5 bases, with 1 base sitting between them. CDR3 protein: CASSLAETQYF. The CDR3 DNA follows: TGTGCCAGCAGCTTAGCGGAGACCCAGTACTTC.

This rearrangement joins TRBV27 to TRBJ1-5; 9 bases line up with TRBD1. Germline V gives CDR1 MNHEY, CDR2 SMNVEV (reference sequence). J gave up 6 bases and V 5 bases, and 11 bases lay outside the gene matches. The CDR3 is 16 amino acids. The chain's CDR3 is CASSPSDRGEGQPQHF. In DNA, the CDR3 is TGTGCCAGCAGTCCCTCGGACAGGGGTGAGGGTCAGCCCCAGCATTTT.

In its sample, this clonotype was seen once. One junction end does not reproduce the germline sequence, and a read error may be involved. V is TRBV7-1 and J is TRBJ2-3; TRBD2 agrees at 11 bases. TRBV7-1 carries the ORF label, with uncertain function. The CDR3 totals 16 residues. CDR3: CASSPESLLAGGVGTF. The CDR3 DNA is TGTGCCAGCAGCCCAGAATCCCTCCTAGCGGGGGGCGTGGGGACTTTT.

This clonotype was observed at least ten times. DNA for the CDR3: TGTGCCAGCAGCTTAATAGGCAACGAGCAGTACTTC. Protein: CASSLIGNEQYF. V is TRBV7-2 and J is TRBJ2-7, with D uncertain. Per germline, CDR1 SGHTA and CDR2 FQGNSA. This CDR3 region has 12 residues. Trimming removed 2 bases from V and 5 bases from J, with 7 bases in between. Full variable domain (outside the CDR3, taken from reference TRBV7-2 and TRBJ2-7): GAGVSQSPSNKVTEKGKDVELRCDPISGHTALYWYRQSLGQGLEFLIYFQGNSAPDKSGLPSDRFSAERTGGSVSTLTIQRTQQEDSAVYLCASSLIGNEQYFGPGTRLTVT.

The chain couples TRBV10-3 to TRBJ1-5; a possible D gene is TRBD1 (5 bases). CDR1 and CDR2 (germline): ENHRY, SYGVKD. Deletions cut 2 bases from V and 5 bases from J, with 13 bases between. The CDR3 contains 15 residues. The CDR3 here is CAISEDGAGYQPQHF. DNA of the CDR3: TGTGCCATCAGTGAGGACGGGGCAGGGTATCAGCCCCAGCATTTT.

CDR3 nucleotide sequence: TGTGCCAGTAGTATCAGGGAGGAGGCGGGTTACACCGGGGAGCTGTTTTTT. Its protein product is CASSIREEAGYTGELFF. The rearrangement uses TRBV19 and TRBJ2-2, with TRBD2 as a possible D gene (6 bases). Germline assignment: CDR1 LNHDA and CDR2 SQIVND (reference sequence). CDR3 length: 17 residues. V lost 3 bases and J lost 3, with 17 bases in between.

Only a few counts were recorded for this clonotype. The chain's CDR3 is CSATRTEGADTQYF. Here the CDR3 DNA reads TGCAGTGCTACTAGGACTGAGGGGGCAGATACGCAGTATTTT. V and J are TRBV20-1 and TRBJ2-3; weak D call: TRBD1 (6 bases). Germline V gene sequence: CDR1 DFQATT, CDR2 SNEGSKA (reference sequence). V was trimmed by 4 bases and J by 4 bases, leaving 15 bases between them. This CDR3 region has 14 residues.

The chain couples TRBV27 to TRBJ1-1; D is ambiguous. Germline CDR1 reads MNHEY; CDR2 reads SMNVEV (reference sequence). This CDR3 region has 13 residues. V was pared by 2 bases and J by 4 bases, with 8 bases between. CDR3 in DNA: TGTGCCAGCAGTTTAGCGCGGGGCACTGAAGCTTTCTTT. It encodes CASSLARGTEAFF.

The sample holds a few counts of this clonotype. The chain has TRBV6-2 or TRBV6-3 and TRBJ2-3, with D unresolved. This CDR3 spans 16 amino acids. Germline V lookup: CDR1 MNHEY, CDR2 SVGEGT. V was pared by 1 base and J by 0 bases, with 11 bases between. The CDR3 DNA reads as TGTGCCAGCAGTTACTTCGGTCCCACAAGCACAGATACGCAGTATTTT. It specifies CASSYFGPTSTDTQYF.

A remark on this clonotype: Compared with germline, one end of the junction differs, possibly owing to a read error. The chain has TRBV11-2 and TRBJ2-7, with a possible D match to TRBD1 (5 bases). The CDR3 extends over 11 amino acids. CDR1 SGHAT and CDR2 FQNNGV come from the germline V gene. The CDR3 is CASSTHDSFDF. DNA of the CDR3: TGTGCCAGCAGCACCCACGACAGTTTCGACTTC.

This clonotype occurred many times. The chain is built from TRBV6-5 and TRBJ2-3, with D perhaps being TRBD1 or TRBD2 (5 bases each). Germline V gene data show CDR1 as MNHEY and CDR2 as SVGAGI. This CDR3 contains 14 residues. Trimming took off 2 bases at V and 4 bases at J, with 10 bases between the two ends. CDR3 region: CASSYGGEADTQYF. CDR3 DNA: TGTGCCAGCAGTTACGGGGGTGAGGCAGATACGCAGTATTTT.

This clonotype was counted a few times. The chain joins TRBV11-2 to TRBJ2-7; 10 bases fit TRBD1. The CDR3 consists of 17 residues. CDR1 is SGHAT, CDR2 FQNNGV, per germline. The V segment lost 5 bases and the J segment 3 bases; nucleotides outside the gene matches: 13. CDR3 nucleotide sequence: TGTGCCAGCAGCATCTCCCCTAGGGGGACAGGGGACTACGAGCAGTACTTC. Translating gives CASSISPRGTGDYEQYF.

V is TRBV4-1 and J is TRBJ2-3; D perhaps matches TRBD1 (6 bases). The CDR3 has 15 residues. CDR1 MGHRA and CDR2 YSYEKL come from the germline V gene. The V and J ends lost 0 bases and 5 bases respectively, with 12 bases between them. CDR3 sequence reads: CASSQERGSGDTQYF. The CDR3 nucleotides are TGCGCCAGCAGCCAAGAAAGGGGGAGCGGAGATACGCAGTATTTT.

J is TRBJ1-1 and V is TRBV19, with 8 bases identical to TRBD1. The germline CDR1 and CDR2 sequences are LNHDA and SQIVND (reference sequence). V was clipped by 4 bases and J by 4 bases; unmatched bases: 2. CDR3 length: 13 amino acids. CDR3 in DNA: TGTGCCAGTAGTAGGACAGGGCTCACTGAAGCTTTCTTT. This encodes CASSRTGLTEAFF.

The table lists this clonotype with a few counts. This chain joins TRBV18 and TRBJ1-3, with TRBD1 identical over 8 bases. The germline gives CDR1 KGHSH, CDR2 LQKENI. J gave up 0 bases and V 3 bases, and 7 bases lay outside the gene matches. The CDR3 consists of 17 residues. This CDR3 is CASSPLRTGSSGNTIYF. The CDR3 DNA reads as TGTGCCAGCTCACCCCTTAGGACAGGGAGCTCTGGAAACACCATATATTTT.

This clonotype was counted at least ten times. This sequence joins TRBV7-2 and TRBJ1-1, with no clear D. The CDR3 loop spans 12 amino acids. Germline V gene sequence: CDR1 SGHTA, CDR2 FQGNSA. Trimming pared 6 bases from V and 7 bases from J, leaving 12 bases between. The CDR3 is CASSSPASEAFF. The CDR3 DNA reads TGTGCCAGCAGTTCCCCGGCGAGTGAAGCTTTCTTT.

This clonotype has a handful of counts. The rearrangement uses TRBV7-9 and TRBJ2-3; D is possibly TRBD1 (7 bases). Germline V gene data show CDR1 as SEHNR and CDR2 as FQNEAQ (reference sequence). This CDR3 comprises 16 residues. The germline V and J ends were trimmed by 3 bases and 2 bases, with 15 bases remaining between them. The DNA of the CDR3 is TGTGCCAGCAGCTTGGAGGCAGGGGGGTACACAGATACGCAGTATTTT. Translation: CASSLEAGGYTDTQYF.